These T cell receptor beta chains were read from a single sample in a study of T cells in Graves' hyperthyroidism and ophthalmopathy. In TCRdb, the multiplex PCR reads were re-called with MiXCR into one record per CDR3 protein. The table includes about 370,000 distinct CDR3 sequences, around 15% detected once. Sample: blood. These receptors originate from a woman aged 55-70 years with Graves' ophthalmopathy. The CDR3 runs from the conserved cysteine through the conserved F or W. D genes are given only for firm matches. The size field is filled for only some rows; it gives once, few, many or a size class.

j_call: TRBJ2-2
clone_size: many
d_call: .
v_call: TRBV20-1
cdr3_aa: CSALRGTGTGELFF
cdr3_nt: TGCAGTGCCCTCAGGGGAACGGGCACCGGGGAGCTGTTTTTT

j_call: TRBJ1-2
clone_size: few
d_call: .
v_call: TRBV4-1
cdr3_aa: CASSPRSGDLAYGYTF
cdr3_nt: TGCGCCAGCAGCCCTCGTTCAGGGGATTTGGCCTATGGCTACACCTTC

j_call: TRBJ2-1
clone_size: many
d_call: .
v_call: TRBV7-2
cdr3_aa: CASSLLGQPYNEQFF
cdr3_nt: TGTGCCAGCAGCTTATTAGGGCAGCCTTACAATGAGCAGTTCTTC

j_call: TRBJ2-1
clone_size: many
d_call: TRBD2
v_call: TRBV20-1
cdr3_aa: CSVPRTSGRDEQFF
cdr3_nt: TGCAGTGTCCCCCGGACTAGCGGGAGGGATGAGCAGTTCTTC

j_call: TRBJ1-5
clone_size: many
d_call: .
v_call: TRBV20-1
cdr3_aa: CSAVTDSYNQPQHF
cdr3_nt: TGCAGTGCCGTCACAGACAGTTACAATCAGCCCCAGCATTTT

j_call: TRBJ1-2
clone_size: many
d_call: .
v_call: TRBV28
cdr3_aa: CASSSGQGTYGYTF
cdr3_nt: TGTGCCAGCAGTTCAGGCCAGGGGACCTATGGCTACACCTTC

j_call: TRBJ2-3
clone_size: many
d_call: .
v_call: TRBV15
cdr3_aa: CATSRVSGDADTQYF
cdr3_nt: TGTGCCACCAGCAGAGTTTCCGGGGACGCAGATACGCAGTATTTT

j_call: TRBJ2-5
clone_size: many
d_call: TRBD2
v_call: TRBV30
cdr3_aa: CACSPFEREVETQYF
cdr3_nt: TGTGCCTGCTCCCCTTTCGAGCGGGAGGTAGAGACCCAGTACTTC

j_call: TRBJ2-3
clone_size: many
d_call: TRBD1
v_call: TRBV2
cdr3_aa: CATGTGITDTQYF
cdr3_nt: TGTGCCACCGGGACAGGGATCACAGATACGCAGTATTTT

j_call: TRBJ2-3
clone_size: few
d_call: .
v_call: TRBV10-3
cdr3_aa: CAISLLADPDTQYF
cdr3_nt: TGTGCCATCAGCCTACTCGCGGACCCAGATACGCAGTATTTT

j_call: TRBJ2-6
clone_size: many
d_call: .
v_call: TRBV3-1
cdr3_aa: CASSQAGVGANVLTF
cdr3_nt: TGTGCCAGCAGCCAAGCCGGGGTGGGGGCCAACGTCCTGACTTTC

j_call: TRBJ1-3
clone_size: many
d_call: .
v_call: TRBV20-1
cdr3_aa: CSARVRQAGNTIYF
cdr3_nt: TGCAGTGCTAGAGTCCGACAGGCGGGAAACACCATATATTTT

j_call: TRBJ2-7
clone_size: .
d_call: TRBD1
v_call: TRBV3-1
cdr3_aa: CASSRPGQGDHEQYF
cdr3_nt: TGTGCCAGCAGCCGACCGGGACAGGGTGATCACGAGCAGTACTTC

j_call: TRBJ1-5
clone_size: many
d_call: TRBD1
v_call: TRBV6-1
cdr3_aa: CASSPSGTGGNQPQHF
cdr3_nt: TGTGCCAGCAGCCCCTCCGGGACAGGGGGCAATCAGCCCCAGCATTTT

j_call: TRBJ2-3
clone_size: .
d_call: TRBD1
v_call: TRBV28
cdr3_aa: CASLPTGGKTDTQYF
cdr3_nt: TGTGCCAGCCTGCCTACAGGGGGCAAAACAGATACGCAGTATTTT

j_call: TRBJ2-2
clone_size: .
d_call: .
v_call: TRBV10-3
cdr3_aa: CAISELGNTGELFF
cdr3_nt: TGTGCCATCAGTGAACTAGGCAACACCGGGGAGCTGTTTTTT

j_call: TRBJ2-7
clone_size: many
d_call: TRBD1
v_call: TRBV30
cdr3_aa: CAFSLGTVTYEQYF
cdr3_nt: TGTGCCTTCTCGCTCGGGACAGTAACTTACGAGCAGTACTTC

j_call: TRBJ2-5
clone_size: many
d_call: .
v_call: TRBV3-1
cdr3_aa: CASSQGVRRERETQYF
cdr3_nt: TGTGCCAGCAGCCAAGGGGTGCGTCGGGAGAGAGAGACCCAGTACTTC

j_call: TRBJ2-2
clone_size: few
d_call: .
v_call: TRBV5-6
cdr3_aa: CASSLAVFGELFF
cdr3_nt: TGTGCCAGCAGCTTGGCCGTCTTCGGGGAGCTGTTTTTT

j_call: TRBJ1-2
clone_size: few
d_call: .
v_call: TRBV6-1
cdr3_aa: CASNSRAPGHLYGYTF
cdr3_nt: TGTGCCAGCAACTCCCGAGCTCCGGGACACCTCTATGGCTACACCTTC

j_call: TRBJ1-1
clone_size: many
d_call: TRBD1
v_call: TRBV28
cdr3_aa: CATRGWTEAFF
cdr3_nt: TGTGCCACCAGGGGGTGGACTGAAGCTTTCTTT

j_call: TRBJ1-2
clone_size: .
d_call: TRBD1
v_call: TRBV3-1
cdr3_aa: CASSQGGTGNHYGYTF
cdr3_nt: TGTGCCAGCAGCCAAGGCGGGACAGGAAATCACTATGGCTACACCTTC

j_call: TRBJ1-3
clone_size: .
d_call: .
v_call: TRBV28
cdr3_aa: CATRARAGKRFNTIYF
cdr3_nt: TGTGCCACCCGTGCGAGGGCAGGGAAGAGATTTAACACCATATATTTT

j_call: TRBJ2-3
clone_size: many
d_call: .
v_call: TRBV27
cdr3_aa: CASSPVGAYTDTQYF
cdr3_nt: TGTGCCAGCAGTCCGGTGGGGGCCTACACAGATACGCAGTATTTT

j_call: TRBJ1-4
clone_size: many
d_call: .
v_call: TRBV2
cdr3_aa: CASSAQGSEKLFF
cdr3_nt: TGTGCCAGCAGTGCACAGGGAAGCGAAAAACTGTTTTTT

j_call: TRBJ2-7
clone_size: many
d_call: .
v_call: TRBV20-1
cdr3_aa: CSAPLTRGYEQYF
cdr3_nt: TGCAGTGCTCCCCTCACTCGGGGTTACGAGCAGTACTTC

j_call: TRBJ2-1
clone_size: many
d_call: TRBD2
v_call: TRBV20-1
cdr3_aa: CSARDPTSGRSEQFF
cdr3_nt: TGCAGTGCTAGAGATCCTACTAGCGGGAGGAGTGAGCAGTTCTTC

j_call: TRBJ2-5
clone_size: few
d_call: .
v_call: TRBV6-1
cdr3_aa: CASSQTRPRTQYF
cdr3_nt: TGTGCCAGCAGCCAGACTAGGCCCCGGACCCAGTACTTC

j_call: TRBJ1-1
clone_size: few
d_call: .
v_call: TRBV28
cdr3_aa: CASSPTGLATEAFF
cdr3_nt: TGTGCCAGCAGTCCCACAGGGTTGGCCACTGAAGCTTTCTTT

j_call: TRBJ2-6
clone_size: many
d_call: .
v_call: TRBV28
cdr3_aa: CASSAQGSGANVLTF
cdr3_nt: TGTGCCAGCAGTGCCCAGGGTTCCGGGGCCAACGTCCTGACTTTC

j_call: TRBJ1-4
clone_size: many
d_call: .
v_call: TRBV11-2
cdr3_aa: CASSRTEKLFF
cdr3_nt: TGTGCCAGCAGCCGGACAGAAAAACTGTTTTTT

j_call: TRBJ2-7
clone_size: .
d_call: TRBD2
v_call: TRBV4-1
cdr3_aa: CASSHGLGYEQYF
cdr3_nt: TGCGCCAGCAGCCATGGACTAGGATACGAGCAGTACTTC

j_call: TRBJ1-4
clone_size: .
d_call: .
v_call: TRBV5-1
cdr3_aa: CASSLGPRDNEKLFF
cdr3_nt: TGCGCCAGCAGCTTGGGTCCCAGGGACAATGAAAAACTGTTTTTT

j_call: TRBJ1-2
clone_size: many
d_call: TRBD1
v_call: TRBV28
cdr3_aa: CASSTRDRANYGYTF
cdr3_nt: TGTGCCAGCAGTACCCGGGACAGAGCTAACTATGGCTACACCTTC

j_call: TRBJ2-5
clone_size: .
d_call: .
v_call: TRBV18
cdr3_aa: CASSPPFPRDQETQYF
cdr3_nt: TGTGCCAGCTCACCACCGTTCCCCAGGGATCAAGAGACCCAGTACTTC

j_call: TRBJ2-1
clone_size: many
d_call: TRBD1
v_call: TRBV11-2
cdr3_aa: CASSLEGRTGVSYNEQFF
cdr3_nt: TGTGCCAGCAGCTTAGAGGGCCGGACAGGGGTTTCTTACAATGAGCAGTTCTTC

j_call: TRBJ2-3
clone_size: many
d_call: TRBD1
v_call: TRBV28
cdr3_aa: CASSPGTGNADTQYF
cdr3_nt: TGTGCCAGCAGTCCTGGGACAGGGAACGCAGATACGCAGTATTTT

j_call: TRBJ1-1
clone_size: many
d_call: .
v_call: TRBV30
cdr3_aa: CAWKQENTEAFF
cdr3_nt: TGTGCCTGGAAGCAGGAGAACACTGAAGCTTTCTTT

j_call: TRBJ1-1
clone_size: many
d_call: .
v_call: TRBV27
cdr3_aa: CASSLFPGLGRNTEAFF
cdr3_nt: TGTGCCAGCAGTTTATTCCCCGGTTTGGGACGGAACACTGAAGCTTTCTTT

j_call: TRBJ2-7
clone_size: many
d_call: .
v_call: TRBV2
cdr3_aa: CASSERFLSYEQYF
cdr3_nt: TGTGCCAGCAGTGAGCGATTTTTATCCTACGAGCAGTACTTC

j_call: TRBJ2-7
clone_size: many
d_call: .
v_call: TRBV5-1
cdr3_aa: CASSQETYEQYF
cdr3_nt: TGCGCCAGCAGTCAGGAGACCTACGAGCAGTACTTC

j_call: TRBJ2-7
clone_size: many
d_call: TRBD2
v_call: TRBV7-9
cdr3_aa: CASSSLAGGPGQYF
cdr3_nt: TGTGCCAGCAGCTCGCTAGCGGGAGGGCCAGGGCAGTACTTC

j_call: TRBJ1-6
clone_size: .
d_call: TRBD1
v_call: TRBV19
cdr3_aa: CASSITGQQNSPLHF
cdr3_nt: TGTGCCAGTAGTATCACGGGACAGCAAAATTCACCCCTCCACTTT

j_call: TRBJ1-4
clone_size: few
d_call: .
v_call: TRBV7-8
cdr3_aa: CASSLEDGAPGGKLFF
cdr3_nt: TGTGCCAGCAGCTTAGAGGACGGGGCCCCCGGAGGGAAACTGTTTTTT

j_call: TRBJ2-3
clone_size: .
d_call: .
v_call: TRBV18
cdr3_aa: CASSAGTSFYTDTQYF
cdr3_nt: TGTGCCAGCTCTGCCGGGACAAGTTTTTACACAGATACGCAGTATTTT

j_call: TRBJ2-7
clone_size: few
d_call: .
v_call: TRBV2
cdr3_aa: CASPRLVEVEQYF
cdr3_nt: TGTGCCAGCCCTCGGCTGGTGGAGGTCGAGCAGTACTTC

j_call: TRBJ2-3
clone_size: many
d_call: TRBD2
v_call: TRBV7-2
cdr3_aa: CASSPWDSGFLDTQYF
cdr3_nt: TGTGCCAGCAGCCCCTGGGATAGCGGGTTTTTAGATACGCAGTATTTT

j_call: TRBJ1-2
clone_size: few
d_call: TRBD1
v_call: TRBV20-1
cdr3_aa: CSARDQGEMLYGYTF
cdr3_nt: TGCAGTGCTAGAGATCAGGGGGAGATGCTCTATGGCTACACCTTC